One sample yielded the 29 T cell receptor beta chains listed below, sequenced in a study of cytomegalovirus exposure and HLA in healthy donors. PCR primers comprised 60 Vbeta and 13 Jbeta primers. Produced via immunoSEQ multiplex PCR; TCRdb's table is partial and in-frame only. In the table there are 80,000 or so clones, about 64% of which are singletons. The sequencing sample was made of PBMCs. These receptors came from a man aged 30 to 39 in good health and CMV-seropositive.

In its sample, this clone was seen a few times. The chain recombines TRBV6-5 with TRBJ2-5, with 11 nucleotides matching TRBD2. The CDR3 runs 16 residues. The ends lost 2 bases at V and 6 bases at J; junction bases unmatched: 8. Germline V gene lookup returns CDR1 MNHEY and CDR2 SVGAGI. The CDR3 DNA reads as TGTGCCAGCAGTTACACGACTAGCGGGGTAGGAAAGACCCAGTACTTC. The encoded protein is CASSYTTSGVGKTQYF.

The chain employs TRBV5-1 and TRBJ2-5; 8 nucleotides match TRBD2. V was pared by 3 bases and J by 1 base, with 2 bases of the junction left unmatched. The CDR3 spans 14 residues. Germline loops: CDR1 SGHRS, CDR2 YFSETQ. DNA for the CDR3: TGCGCCAGCAGCTCGGCGGGGGGCCAAGAGACCCAGTACTTC. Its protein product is CASSSAGGQETQYF.

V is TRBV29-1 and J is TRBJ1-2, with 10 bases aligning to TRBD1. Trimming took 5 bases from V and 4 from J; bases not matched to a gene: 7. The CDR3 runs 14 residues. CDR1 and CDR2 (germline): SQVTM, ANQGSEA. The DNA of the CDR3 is TGCAGCGTTCTGGACAGGGGGTCACCCTATGGCTACACCTTC. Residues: CSVLDRGSPYGYTF.

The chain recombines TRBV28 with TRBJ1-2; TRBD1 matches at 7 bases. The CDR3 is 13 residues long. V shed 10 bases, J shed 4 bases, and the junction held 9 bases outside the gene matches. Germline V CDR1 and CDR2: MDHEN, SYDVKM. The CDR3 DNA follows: TGTGCCACAGACACAGGGGCCCCCTATGGCTACACCTTC. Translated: CATDTGAPYGYTF.

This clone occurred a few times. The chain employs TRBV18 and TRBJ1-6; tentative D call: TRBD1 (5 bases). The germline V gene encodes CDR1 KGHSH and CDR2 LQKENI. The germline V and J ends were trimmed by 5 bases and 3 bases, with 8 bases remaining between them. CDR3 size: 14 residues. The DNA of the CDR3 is TGTGCCAGCTCAGCGGGGGGCTATAATTCACCCCTCCACTTT. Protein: CASSAGGYNSPLHF.

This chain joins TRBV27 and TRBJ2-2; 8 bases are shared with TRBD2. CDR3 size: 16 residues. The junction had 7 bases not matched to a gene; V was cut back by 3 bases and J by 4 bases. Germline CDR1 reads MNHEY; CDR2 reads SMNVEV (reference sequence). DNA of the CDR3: TGTGCCAGCAGTTTCAGTGCGGGGGGAGGCACCGGGGAGCTGTTTTTT. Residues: CASSFSAGGGTGELFF.

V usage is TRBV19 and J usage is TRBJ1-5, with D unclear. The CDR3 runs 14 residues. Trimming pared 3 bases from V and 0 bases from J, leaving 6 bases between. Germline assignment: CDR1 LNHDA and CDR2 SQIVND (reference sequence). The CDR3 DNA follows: TGTGCCAGTAGTATCCGGGATAGCAATCAGCCCCAGCATTTT. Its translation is CASSIRDSNQPQHF.

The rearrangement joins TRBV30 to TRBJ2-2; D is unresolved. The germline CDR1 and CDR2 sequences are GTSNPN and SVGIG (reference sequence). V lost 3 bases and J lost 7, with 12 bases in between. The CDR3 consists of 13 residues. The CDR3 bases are TGTGCCTGGAGCCTAGGTGTAATCGGGGAGCTGTTTTTT. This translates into CAWSLGVIGELFF.

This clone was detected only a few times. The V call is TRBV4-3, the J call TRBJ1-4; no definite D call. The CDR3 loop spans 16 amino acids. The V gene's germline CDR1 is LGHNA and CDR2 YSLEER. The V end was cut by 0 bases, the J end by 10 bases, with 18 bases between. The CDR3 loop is CASSQEGGYRLGKLFF. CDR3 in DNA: TGCGCCAGCAGCCAAGAAGGAGGCTATCGATTGGGAAAACTGTTTTTT.

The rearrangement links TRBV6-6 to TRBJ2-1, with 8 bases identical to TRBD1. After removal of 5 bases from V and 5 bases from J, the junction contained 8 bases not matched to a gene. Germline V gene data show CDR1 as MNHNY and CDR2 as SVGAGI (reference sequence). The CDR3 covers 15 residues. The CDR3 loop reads CASSLSGQVNNEQFF. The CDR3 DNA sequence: TGTGCCAGCAGTCTATCGGGACAGGTAAACAATGAGCAGTTCTTC.

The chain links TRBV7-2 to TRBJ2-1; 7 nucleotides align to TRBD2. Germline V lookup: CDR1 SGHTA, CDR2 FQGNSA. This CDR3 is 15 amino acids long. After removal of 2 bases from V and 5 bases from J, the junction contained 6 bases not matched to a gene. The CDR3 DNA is TGTGCCAGCAGCTTATGGCCTAGCGGAGACAATGAGCAGTTCTTC. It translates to CASSLWPSGDNEQFF.

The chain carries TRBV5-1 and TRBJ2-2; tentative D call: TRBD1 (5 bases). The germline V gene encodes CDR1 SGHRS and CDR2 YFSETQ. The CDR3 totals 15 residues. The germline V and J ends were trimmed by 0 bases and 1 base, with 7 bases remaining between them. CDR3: CASSLEQVNTGELFF. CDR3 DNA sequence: TGCGCCAGCAGCTTGGAACAGGTGAACACCGGGGAGCTGTTTTTT.

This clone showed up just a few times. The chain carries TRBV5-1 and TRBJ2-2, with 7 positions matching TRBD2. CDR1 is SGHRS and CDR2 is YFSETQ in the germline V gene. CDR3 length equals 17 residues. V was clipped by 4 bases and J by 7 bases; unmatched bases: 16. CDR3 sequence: CASSTLSAAGLGGELFF. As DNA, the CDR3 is TGCGCCAGCAGCACCTTATCCGCAGCGGGGCTAGGCGGGGAGCTGTTTTTT.

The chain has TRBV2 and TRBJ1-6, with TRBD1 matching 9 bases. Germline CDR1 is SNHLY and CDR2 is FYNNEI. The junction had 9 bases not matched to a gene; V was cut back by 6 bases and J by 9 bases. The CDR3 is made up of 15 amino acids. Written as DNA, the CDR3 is TGTGCCAGCAGGCGGTTGGGACAGGGAGGTTCACCCCTCCACTTT. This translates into CASRRLGQGGSPLHF.

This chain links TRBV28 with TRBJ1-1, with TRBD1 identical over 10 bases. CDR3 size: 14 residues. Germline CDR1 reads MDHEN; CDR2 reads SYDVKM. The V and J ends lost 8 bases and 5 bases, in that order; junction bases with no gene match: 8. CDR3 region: CASGTGTGDTEAFF. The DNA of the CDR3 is TGTGCCAGCGGCACCGGGACAGGGGATACTGAAGCTTTCTTT.

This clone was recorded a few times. CDR3 protein: CAIRQGVYTEAFF. CDR3 coding DNA: TGTGCCATCCGACAGGGGGTGTACACTGAAGCTTTCTTT. J is TRBJ1-1 and V is TRBV10-3; 9 nucleotides align to TRBD1. This CDR3 contains 13 residues. V lost 8 bases to trimming and J lost 3 bases; unmatched junction nucleotides: 4. Per the germline V gene, CDR1 is ENHRY and CDR2 is SYGVKD.

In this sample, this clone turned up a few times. CDR3 sequence (DNA): TGTGCCAGCAGCTTAGGACAGGGGAGCATCGGCTACACCTTC. This codes for CASSLGQGSIGYTF. V usage is TRBV11-2 and J usage is TRBJ1-2; 8 bases match TRBD1. CDR1 SGHAT and CDR2 FQNNGV come from the germline V gene. This CDR3 region has 14 residues. J was trimmed by 8 bases and V by 1 base; bases with no gene match: 6.

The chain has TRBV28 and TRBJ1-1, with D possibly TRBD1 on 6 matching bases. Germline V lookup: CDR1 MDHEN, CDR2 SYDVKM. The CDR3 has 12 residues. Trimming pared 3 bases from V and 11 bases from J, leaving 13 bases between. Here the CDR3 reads CASSLATGYAFF. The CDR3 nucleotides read TGTGCCAGCAGTTTGGCTACAGGGTACGCTTTCTTT.

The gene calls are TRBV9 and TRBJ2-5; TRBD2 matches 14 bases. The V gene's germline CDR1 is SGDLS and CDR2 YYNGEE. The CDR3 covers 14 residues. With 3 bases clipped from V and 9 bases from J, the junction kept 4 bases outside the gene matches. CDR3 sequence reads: CASSDLTSGGAQYF. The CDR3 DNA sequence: TGTGCCAGCAGCGACTTGACTAGCGGGGGGGCCCAGTACTTC.

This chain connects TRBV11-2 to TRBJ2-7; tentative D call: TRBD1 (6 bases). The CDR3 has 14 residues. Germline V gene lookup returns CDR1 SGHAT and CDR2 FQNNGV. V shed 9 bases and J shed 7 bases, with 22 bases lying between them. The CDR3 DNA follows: TGTGCCAGTCTTAAGGGGGTGGGGATCGGGGAGCAGTACTTC. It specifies CASLKGVGIGEQYF.

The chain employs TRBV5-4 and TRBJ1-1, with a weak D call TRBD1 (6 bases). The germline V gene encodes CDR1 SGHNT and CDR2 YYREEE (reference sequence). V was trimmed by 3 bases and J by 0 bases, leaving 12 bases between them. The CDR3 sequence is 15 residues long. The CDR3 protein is CASSSLDSMNTEAFF. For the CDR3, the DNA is TGTGCCAGCAGCTCACTGGACAGCATGAACACTGAAGCTTTCTTT.

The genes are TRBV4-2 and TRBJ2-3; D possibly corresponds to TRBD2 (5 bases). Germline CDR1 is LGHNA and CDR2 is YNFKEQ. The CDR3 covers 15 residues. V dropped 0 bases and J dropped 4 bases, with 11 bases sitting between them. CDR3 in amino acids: CASSQEILAPDTQYF. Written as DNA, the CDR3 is TGTGCCAGCAGCCAAGAAATCCTAGCTCCAGATACGCAGTATTTT.

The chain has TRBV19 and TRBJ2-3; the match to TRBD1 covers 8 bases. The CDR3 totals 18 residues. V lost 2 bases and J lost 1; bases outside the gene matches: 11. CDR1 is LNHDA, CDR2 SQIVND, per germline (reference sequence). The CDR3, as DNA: TGTGCCAGTAGTATAAGGGGCGGGACAGGTAAACGCACAGATACGCAGTATTTT. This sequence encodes CASSIRGGTGKRTDTQYF.

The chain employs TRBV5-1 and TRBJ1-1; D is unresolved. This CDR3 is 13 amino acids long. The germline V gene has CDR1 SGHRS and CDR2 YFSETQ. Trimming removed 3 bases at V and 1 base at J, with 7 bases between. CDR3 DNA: TGCGCCAGCAGCTGGTCCGGGAACACTGAAGCTTTCTTT. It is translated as CASSWSGNTEAFF.

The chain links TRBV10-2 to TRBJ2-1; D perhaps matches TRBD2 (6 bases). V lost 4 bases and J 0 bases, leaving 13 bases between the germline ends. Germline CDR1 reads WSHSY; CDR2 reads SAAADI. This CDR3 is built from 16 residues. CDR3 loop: CASSGGAGYSYNEQFF. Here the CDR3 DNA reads TGCGCCAGCAGTGGCGGGGCAGGCTACTCCTACAATGAGCAGTTCTTC.

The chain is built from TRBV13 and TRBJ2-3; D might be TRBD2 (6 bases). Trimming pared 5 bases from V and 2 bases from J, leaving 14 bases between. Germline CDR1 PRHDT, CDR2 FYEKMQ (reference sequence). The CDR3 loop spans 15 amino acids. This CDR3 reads CASSARDSDTDTQYF. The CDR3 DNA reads TGTGCCAGCAGCGCACGGGACTCCGACACAGATACGCAGTATTTT. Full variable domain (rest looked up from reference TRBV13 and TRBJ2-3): AAGVIQSPRHLIKEKRETATLKCYPIPRHDTVYWYQQGPGQDPQFLISFYEKMQSDKGSIPDRFSAQQFSDYHSELNMSSLELGDSALYFCASSARDSDTDTQYFGPGTRLTVL.

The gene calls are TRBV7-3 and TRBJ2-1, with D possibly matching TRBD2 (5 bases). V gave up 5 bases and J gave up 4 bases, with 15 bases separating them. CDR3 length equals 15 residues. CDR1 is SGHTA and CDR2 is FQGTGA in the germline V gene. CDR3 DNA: TGTGCCAGCAGCCCGACGGGATCCCCATACAATGAGCAGTTCTTC. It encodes CASSPTGSPYNEQFF. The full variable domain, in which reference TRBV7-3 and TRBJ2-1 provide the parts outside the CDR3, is GAGVSQTPSNKVTEKGKYVELRCDPISGHTALYWYRQSLGQGPEFLIYFQGTGAADDSGLPNDRFFAVRPEGSVSTLKIQRTERGDSAVYLCASSPTGSPYNEQFFGPGTRLTVL.

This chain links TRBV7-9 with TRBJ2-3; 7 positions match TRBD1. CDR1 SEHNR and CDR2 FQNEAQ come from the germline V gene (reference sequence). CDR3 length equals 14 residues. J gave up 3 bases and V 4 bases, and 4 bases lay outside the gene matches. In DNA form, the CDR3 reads TGTGCCAGCAGCTCGTCGGACAGGACAGATACGCAGTATTTT. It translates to CASSSSDRTDTQYF.

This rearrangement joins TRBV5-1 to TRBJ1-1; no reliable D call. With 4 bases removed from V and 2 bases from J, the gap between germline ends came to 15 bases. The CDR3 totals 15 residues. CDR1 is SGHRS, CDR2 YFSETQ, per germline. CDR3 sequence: CASSRSGSVNTEAFF. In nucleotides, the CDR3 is TGCGCCAGCAGCCGAAGCGGGTCGGTCAACACTGAAGCTTTCTTT.